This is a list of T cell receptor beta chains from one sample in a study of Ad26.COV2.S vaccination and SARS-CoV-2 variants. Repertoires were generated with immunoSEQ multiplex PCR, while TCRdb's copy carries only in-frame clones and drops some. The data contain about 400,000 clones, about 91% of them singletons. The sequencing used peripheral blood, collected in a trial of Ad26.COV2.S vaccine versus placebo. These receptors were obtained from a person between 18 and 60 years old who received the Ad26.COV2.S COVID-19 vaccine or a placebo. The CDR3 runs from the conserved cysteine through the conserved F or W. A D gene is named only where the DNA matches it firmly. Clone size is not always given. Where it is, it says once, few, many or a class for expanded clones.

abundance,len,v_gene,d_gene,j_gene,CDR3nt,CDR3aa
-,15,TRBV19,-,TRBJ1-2,TGTGCCAGTAGTATAAGCGGCGGAACTAACTATGGCTACACCTTC,CASSISGGTNYGYTF
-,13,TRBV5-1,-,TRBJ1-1,TGCGCCAGCAGCTTGTCAGGGAAGTCTGAAGCTTTCTTT,CASSLSGKSEAFF
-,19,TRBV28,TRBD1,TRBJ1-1,TGTGCCAGCAGTCCCTTCCTCGGGACAGGGAGGTCCAGGAACACTGAAGCTTTCTTT,CASSPFLGTGRSRNTEAFF
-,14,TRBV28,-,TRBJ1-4,TGTGCCAGCAGTTTAGGAGGCGGTGAAGAAAAACTGTTTTTT,CASSLGGGEEKLFF
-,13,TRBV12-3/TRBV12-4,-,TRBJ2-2,TGTGCCAGCAGTTTAGGGTTTTCCGGGGAGCTGTTTTTT,CASSLGFSGELFF
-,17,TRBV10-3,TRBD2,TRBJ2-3,TGTGCCATCAGTGAGATGGCTAGCGGGAGAGCTACAGATACGCAGTATTTT,CAISEMASGRATDTQYF
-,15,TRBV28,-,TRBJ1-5,TGTGCCAGCAGTTTATCCGGACAGAGCAATCAGCCCCAGCATTTT,CASSLSGQSNQPQHF
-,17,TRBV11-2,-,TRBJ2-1,TGTGCCAGCAGCTTTCGAACTCGGGTAGGATCCTACAATGAGCAGTTCTTC,CASSFRTRVGSYNEQFF
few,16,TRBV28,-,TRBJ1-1,TGTGCCAGCAGTTTATCCGGGGGTGGGGGAAGGACTGAAGCTTTCTTT,CASSLSGGGGRTEAFF
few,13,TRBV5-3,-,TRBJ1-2,TGTGCCAGAAGCTTGAAAACTAACTATGGCTACACCTTC,CARSLKTNYGYTF
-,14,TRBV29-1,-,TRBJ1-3,TGCAGCGTTACAATGGCCTCAACGGGAAACACCATATATTTT,CSVTMASTGNTIYF
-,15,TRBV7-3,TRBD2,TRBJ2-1,TGTGCCAGCAGCCTTCTAGCGGGAGGGCCGGGGGAGCAGTTCTTC,CASSLLAGGPGEQFF
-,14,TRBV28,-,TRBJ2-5,TGTGCCAGCATGTTAGCAGATTACCAAGAGACCCAGTACTTC,CASMLADYQETQYF
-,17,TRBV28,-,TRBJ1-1,TGTGCCAGCAGGACCCTTACCAGTCGGCGGCTGAACACTGAAGCTTTCTTT,CASRTLTSRRLNTEAFF
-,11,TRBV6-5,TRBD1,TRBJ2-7,TGTGCGCAGGGGGTTCCCTACGAGCAGTACTTC,CAQGVPYEQYF
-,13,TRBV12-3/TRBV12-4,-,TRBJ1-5,TGTGCCAGCAGTTTCGGAAAGCTTCAGCCCCAGCATTTT,CASSFGKLQPQHF
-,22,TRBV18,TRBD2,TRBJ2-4,TGTGCCAGCTCACCTGAGGCAGGGATCGGGACTAGCGGGAGGCTGGCCAAAAACATTCAGTACTTC,CASSPEAGIGTSGRLAKNIQYF
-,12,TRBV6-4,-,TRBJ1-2,TGTGCCAGCAGTGACGGGATGAGGGGCTACACCTTC,CASSDGMRGYTF
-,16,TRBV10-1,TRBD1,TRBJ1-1,TGCGCCAGCAGTCCGGGACAGGGGAGGGGGGACACTGAAGCTTTCTTT,CASSPGQGRGDTEAFF
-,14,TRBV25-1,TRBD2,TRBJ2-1,TGTGCCAGCAGTGAATCGGCGGGGGGCGATGAGCAGTTCTTC,CASSESAGGDEQFF
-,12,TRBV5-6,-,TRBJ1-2,TGTGCCAGCAGCGTGACAGAAGACGGCTACACCTTC,CASSVTEDGYTF
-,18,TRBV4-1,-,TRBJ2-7,TGCGCCAGCAGCCAAGGGATACAGCGATCCGGAAGAAGGGACGAGCAGTACTTC,CASSQGIQRSGRRDEQYF
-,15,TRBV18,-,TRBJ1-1,TGTGCCAGCTCACCACGGGGGGCAAGGGACACTGAAGCTTTCTTT,CASSPRGARDTEAFF
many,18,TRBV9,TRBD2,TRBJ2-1,TGTGCCAGCAGCGTCATACCTGGGACTAGCGGGCACTACAATGAGCAGTTCTTC,CASSVIPGTSGHYNEQFF
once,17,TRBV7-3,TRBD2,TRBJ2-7,TGTGCCAGCACCCATCACGGGCTAGCGGGAAGTATGTACGAGCAGTACTTC,CASTHHGLAGSMYEQYF
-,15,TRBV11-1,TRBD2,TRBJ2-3,TGTGCCAGCAGCTTAGGGACTAGCCCGGGAGATACGCAGTATTTT,CASSLGTSPGDTQYF
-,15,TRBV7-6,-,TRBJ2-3,TGTGCCAGCAGCTCCTATGGCGCCGAGGCAGATACGCAGTATTTT,CASSSYGAEADTQYF
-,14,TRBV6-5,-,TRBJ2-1,TGTGCCAGCAGTTACACTCATAGGGCTAATGAGCAGTTCTTC,CASSYTHRANEQFF
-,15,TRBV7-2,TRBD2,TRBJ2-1,TGTGCCAGCAGCTCAACTAGCGGGAGGTTCTATGAGCAGTTCTTC,CASSSTSGRFYEQFF
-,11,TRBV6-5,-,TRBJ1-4,TGTGCCAGCAGGCTTAATGAAAAACTGTTTTTT,CASRLNEKLFF
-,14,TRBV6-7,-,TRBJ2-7,TGTGCCAGCAGTTACGGGACACCTCCCGGCGAGCAGTACTTC,CASSYGTPPGEQYF
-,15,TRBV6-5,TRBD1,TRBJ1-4,TGTGCCAGCAGGGGACAGGGGGGAACTAATGAAAAACTGTTTTTT,CASRGQGGTNEKLFF
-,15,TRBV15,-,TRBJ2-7,TGTGCCACCAGCAGAGATTGGCAGGTCTCCAACGAGCAGTACTTC,CATSRDWQVSNEQYF
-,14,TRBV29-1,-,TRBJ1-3,TGCAGCGTTTGGGGGGGACTCTCTGGAAACACCATATATTTT,CSVWGGLSGNTIYF
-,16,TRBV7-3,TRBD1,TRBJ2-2,TGTGCCAGCAGCTTAATACCCGGGACAGAAACCGGGGAGCTGTTTTTT,CASSLIPGTETGELFF
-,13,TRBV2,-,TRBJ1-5,TGTGCCAGCTCCCCCGAGGGTCTCCAGCCCCAGCATTTT,CASSPEGLQPQHF
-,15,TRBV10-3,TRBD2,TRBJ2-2,TGTGCCATCCGAGCGGGAGGGCCTTCCACCGGGGAGCTGTTTTTT,CAIRAGGPSTGELFF
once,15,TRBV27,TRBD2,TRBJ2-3,TGTGCCAGCGACGAGGGACTAGCGGACACAGATACGCAGTATTTT,CASDEGLADTDTQYF
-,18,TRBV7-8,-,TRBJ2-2,TGTGCCAGCAGCTTAGGGGGGGCCCTTTACCCGAACACCGGGGAGCTGTTTTTT,CASSLGGALYPNTGELFF
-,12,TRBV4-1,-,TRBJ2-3,TGCGCCAGCAGCCGATCAACAGATACGCAGTATTTT,CASSRSTDTQYF
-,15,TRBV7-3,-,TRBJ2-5,TGTGCCAGCAGCCCCCAGGGGGGCAGGGGAGAGACCCAGTACTTC,CASSPQGGRGETQYF
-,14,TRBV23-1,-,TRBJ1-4,TGCGCCAGCAGTCGGGGAGGGAGGGATGAAAAACTGTTTTTT,CASSRGGRDEKLFF
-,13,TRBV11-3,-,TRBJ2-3,TGTGCCAGCAGCTGGGGGAACAGAAATACGCAGTATTTT,CASSWGNRNTQYF
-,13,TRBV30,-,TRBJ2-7,TGTGCCTGGAACCGGGGGGCGCCGGGCGAGCAGTACTTC,CAWNRGAPGEQYF
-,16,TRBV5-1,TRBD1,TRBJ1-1,TGCGCCAGCAGCATTCGGACAGGGGGCCCGAACACTGAAGCTTTCTTT,CASSIRTGGPNTEAFF
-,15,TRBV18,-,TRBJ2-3,TGTGCCAGCTCACCACCGTCGAGAAGCACAGATACGCAGTATTTT,CASSPPSRSTDTQYF
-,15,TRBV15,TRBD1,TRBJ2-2,TGTGCCACTTGGGCGCCGGGACAGCCCACCGGGGAGCTGTTTTTT,CATWAPGQPTGELFF
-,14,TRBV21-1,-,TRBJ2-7,TGTGCCAGCAGCAAAGGGACAGGGTCCTACGAGCAGTACTTC,CASSKGTGSYEQYF
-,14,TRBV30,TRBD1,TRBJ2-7,TGTGCCTGGAGTGCAGGGACAGGGGGTAACGAGCAGTACTTC,CAWSAGTGGNEQYF
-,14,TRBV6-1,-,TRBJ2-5,TGTGCCAGCAGTGAAATGACGTCAGCAGAGACCCAGTACTTC,CASSEMTSAETQYF
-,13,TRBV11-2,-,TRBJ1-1,TGTGCCAGCAGCTTAGATTGGAACACTGAAGCTTTCTTT,CASSLDWNTEAFF
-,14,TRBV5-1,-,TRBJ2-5,TGCGCCAGCAGCCCGGAGATCCTCCAAGAGACCCAGTACTTC,CASSPEILQETQYF
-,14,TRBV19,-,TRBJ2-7,TGTGCCAGTAGCGCTACCGGGACGGCCTACGAGCAGTACTTC,CASSATGTAYEQYF